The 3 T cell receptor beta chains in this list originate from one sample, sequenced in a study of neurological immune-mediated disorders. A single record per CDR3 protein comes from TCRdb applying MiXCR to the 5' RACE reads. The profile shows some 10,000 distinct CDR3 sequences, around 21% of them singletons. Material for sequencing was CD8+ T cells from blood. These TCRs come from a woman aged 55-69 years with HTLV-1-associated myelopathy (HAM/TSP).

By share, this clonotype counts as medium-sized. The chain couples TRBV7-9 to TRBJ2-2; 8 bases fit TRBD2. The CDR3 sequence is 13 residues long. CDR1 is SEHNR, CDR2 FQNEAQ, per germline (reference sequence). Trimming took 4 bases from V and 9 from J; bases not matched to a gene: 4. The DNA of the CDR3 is TGTGCCAGCAGCTCCCTAGCGGGTTGGGAGCTGTTTTTT. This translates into CASSSLAGWELFF.

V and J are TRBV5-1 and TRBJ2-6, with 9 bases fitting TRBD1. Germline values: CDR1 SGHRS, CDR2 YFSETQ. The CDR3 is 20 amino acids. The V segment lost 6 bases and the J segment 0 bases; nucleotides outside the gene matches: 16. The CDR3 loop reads CASNPNPGQGLISGANVLTF. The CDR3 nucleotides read TGCGCCAGCAACCCAAATCCGGGACAGGGCCTAATCTCTGGGGCCAACGTCCTGACTTTC. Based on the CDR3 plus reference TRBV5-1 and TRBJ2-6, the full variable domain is KAGVTQTPRYLIKTRGQQVTLSCSPISGHRSVSWYQQTPGQGLQFLFEYFSETQRNKGNFPGRFSGRQFSNSRSEMNVSTLELGDSALYLCASNPNPGQGLISGANVLTFGAGSRLTVL.

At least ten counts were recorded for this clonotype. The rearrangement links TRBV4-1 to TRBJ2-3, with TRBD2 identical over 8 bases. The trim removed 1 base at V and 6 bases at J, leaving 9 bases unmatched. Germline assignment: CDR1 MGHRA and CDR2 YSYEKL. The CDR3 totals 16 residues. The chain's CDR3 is CASSQGTRGGLDTQYF. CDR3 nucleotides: TGCGCCAGCAGCCAAGGTACTCGGGGGGGCCTTGATACGCAGTATTTT.